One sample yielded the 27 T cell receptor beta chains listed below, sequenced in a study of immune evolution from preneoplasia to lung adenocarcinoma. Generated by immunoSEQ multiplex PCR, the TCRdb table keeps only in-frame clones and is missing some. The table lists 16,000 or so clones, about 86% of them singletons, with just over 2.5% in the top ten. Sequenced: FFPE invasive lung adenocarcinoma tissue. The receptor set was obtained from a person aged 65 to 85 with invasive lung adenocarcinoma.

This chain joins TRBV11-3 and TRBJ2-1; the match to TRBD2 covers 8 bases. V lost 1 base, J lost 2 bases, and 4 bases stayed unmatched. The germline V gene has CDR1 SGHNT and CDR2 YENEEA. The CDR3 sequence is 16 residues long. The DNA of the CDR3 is TGTGCCAGCAGCTTAGGTAAACTAGCGGCCTACAATGAGCAGTTCTTC. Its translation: CASSLGKLAAYNEQFF.

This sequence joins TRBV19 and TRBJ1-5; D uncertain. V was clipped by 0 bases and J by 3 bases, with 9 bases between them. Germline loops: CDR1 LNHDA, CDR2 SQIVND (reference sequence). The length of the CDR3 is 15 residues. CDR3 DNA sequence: TGTGCCAGTAGTATAGATCGGGCAGCCAATCAGCCCCAGCATTTT. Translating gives CASSIDRAANQPQHF.

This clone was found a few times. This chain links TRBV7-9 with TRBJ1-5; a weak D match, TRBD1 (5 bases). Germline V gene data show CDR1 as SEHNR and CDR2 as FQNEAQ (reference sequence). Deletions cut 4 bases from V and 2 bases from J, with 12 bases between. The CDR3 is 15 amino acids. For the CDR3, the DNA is TGTGCCAGCAGCTCTGGGGGGAGCGGCAATCAGCCCCAGCATTTT. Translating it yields CASSSGGSGNQPQHF.

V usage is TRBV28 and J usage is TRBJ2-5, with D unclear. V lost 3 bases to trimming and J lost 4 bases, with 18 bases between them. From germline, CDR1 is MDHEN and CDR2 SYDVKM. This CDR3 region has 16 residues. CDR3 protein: CASSLWVPGRAETQYF. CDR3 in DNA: TGTGCCAGCAGTTTGTGGGTTCCCGGAAGGGCAGAGACCCAGTACTTC.

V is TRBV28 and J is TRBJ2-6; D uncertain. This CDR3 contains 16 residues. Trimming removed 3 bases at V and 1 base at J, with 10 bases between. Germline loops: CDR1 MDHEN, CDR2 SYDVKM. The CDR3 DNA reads TGTGCCAGCAGTTTCTCAAGGGTTTCTGGGGCCAACGTCCTGACTTTC. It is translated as CASSFSRVSGANVLTF.

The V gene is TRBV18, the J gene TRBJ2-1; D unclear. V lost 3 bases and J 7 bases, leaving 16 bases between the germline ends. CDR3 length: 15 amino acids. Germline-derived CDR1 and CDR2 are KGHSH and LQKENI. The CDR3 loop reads CASSPSDGIRNEQFF. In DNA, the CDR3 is TGTGCCAGCTCACCCTCGGATGGGATCCGGAATGAGCAGTTCTTC.

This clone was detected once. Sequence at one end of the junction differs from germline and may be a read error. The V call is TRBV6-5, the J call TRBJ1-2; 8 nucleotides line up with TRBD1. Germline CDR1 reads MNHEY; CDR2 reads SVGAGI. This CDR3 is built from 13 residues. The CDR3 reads CASSYTRGRDYAF. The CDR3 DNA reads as TGTGCCAGCAGTTACACCAGGGGGCGAGATTACGCCTTC.

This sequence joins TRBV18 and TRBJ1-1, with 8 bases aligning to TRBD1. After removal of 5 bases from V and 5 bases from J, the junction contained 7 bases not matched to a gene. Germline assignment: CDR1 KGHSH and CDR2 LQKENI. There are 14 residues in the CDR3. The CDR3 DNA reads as TGTGCCAGCTCATCACAGGGGGAAGTAACTGAAGCTTTCTTT. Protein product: CASSSQGEVTEAFF.

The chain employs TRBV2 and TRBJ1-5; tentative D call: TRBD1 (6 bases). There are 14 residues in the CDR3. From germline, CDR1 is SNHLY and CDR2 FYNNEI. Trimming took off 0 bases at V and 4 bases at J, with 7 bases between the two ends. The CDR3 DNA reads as TGTGCCAGCAGTGAAGCCCAGGGGAATCAGCCCCAGCATTTT. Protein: CASSEAQGNQPQHF.

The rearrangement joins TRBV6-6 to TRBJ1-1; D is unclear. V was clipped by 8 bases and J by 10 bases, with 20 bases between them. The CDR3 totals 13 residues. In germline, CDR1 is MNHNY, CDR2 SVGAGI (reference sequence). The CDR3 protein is CASGPSKSDRAFF. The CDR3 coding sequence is TGTGCCAGCGGACCCTCCAAGTCCGATAGAGCTTTCTTT.

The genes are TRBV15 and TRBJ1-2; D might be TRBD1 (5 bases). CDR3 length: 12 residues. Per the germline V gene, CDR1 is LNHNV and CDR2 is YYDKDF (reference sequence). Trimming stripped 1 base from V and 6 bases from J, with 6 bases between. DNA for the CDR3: TGTGCCACCAGCAGAGGGGGCCATGGCTACACCTTC. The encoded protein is CATSRGGHGYTF.

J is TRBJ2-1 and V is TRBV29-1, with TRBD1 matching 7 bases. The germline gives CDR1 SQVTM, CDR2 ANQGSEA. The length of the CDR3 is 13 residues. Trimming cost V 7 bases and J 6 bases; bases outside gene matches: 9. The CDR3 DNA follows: TGCAGCGGCAGAGCAGGGGGAACCAATGAGCAGTTCTTC. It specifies CSGRAGGTNEQFF.

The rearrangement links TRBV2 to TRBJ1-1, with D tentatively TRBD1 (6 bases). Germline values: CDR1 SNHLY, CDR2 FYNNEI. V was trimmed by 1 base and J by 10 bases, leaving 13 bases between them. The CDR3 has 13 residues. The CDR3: CASSEEQGAIAFF. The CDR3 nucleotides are TGTGCCAGCAGTGAAGAACAGGGAGCGATAGCTTTCTTT.

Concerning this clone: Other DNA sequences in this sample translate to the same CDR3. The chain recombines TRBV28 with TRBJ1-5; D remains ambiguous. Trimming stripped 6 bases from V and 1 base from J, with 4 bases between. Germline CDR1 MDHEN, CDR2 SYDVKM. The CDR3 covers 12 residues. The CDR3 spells CASRGSNQPQHF. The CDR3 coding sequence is TGTGCCAGCAGGGGGAGCAATCAGCCCCAGCATTTT.

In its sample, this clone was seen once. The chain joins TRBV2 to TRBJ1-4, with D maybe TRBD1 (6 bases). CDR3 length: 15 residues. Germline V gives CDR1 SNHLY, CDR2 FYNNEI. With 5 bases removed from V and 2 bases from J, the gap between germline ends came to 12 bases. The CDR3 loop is CASSKQGVTNEKLFF. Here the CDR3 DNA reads TGTGCCAGCAGTAAACAGGGAGTCACTAATGAAAAACTGTTTTTT. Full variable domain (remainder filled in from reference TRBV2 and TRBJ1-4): EPEVTQTPSHQVTQMGQEVILRCVPISNHLYFYWYRQILGQKVEFLVSFYNNEISEKSEIFDDQFSVERPDGSNFTLKIRSTKLEDSAMYFCASSKQGVTNEKLFFGSGTQLSVL.

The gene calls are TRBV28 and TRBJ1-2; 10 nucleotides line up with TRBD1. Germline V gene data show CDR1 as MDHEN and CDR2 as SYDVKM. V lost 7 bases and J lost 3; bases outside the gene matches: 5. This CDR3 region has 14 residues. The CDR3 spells CASTRTGGYYGYTF. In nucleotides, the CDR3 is TGTGCCAGCACGCGGACAGGGGGTTACTATGGCTACACCTTC.

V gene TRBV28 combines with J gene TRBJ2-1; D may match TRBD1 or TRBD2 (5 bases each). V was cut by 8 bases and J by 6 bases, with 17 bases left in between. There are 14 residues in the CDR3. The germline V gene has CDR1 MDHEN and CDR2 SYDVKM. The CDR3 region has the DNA TGTGCCAGCCGGGATGGTGGGGGTAGCAATGAGCAGTTCTTC. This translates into CASRDGGGSNEQFF.

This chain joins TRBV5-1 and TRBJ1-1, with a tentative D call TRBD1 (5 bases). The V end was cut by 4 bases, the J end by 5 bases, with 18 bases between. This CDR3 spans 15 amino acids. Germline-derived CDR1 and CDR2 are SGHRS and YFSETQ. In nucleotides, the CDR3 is TGCGCCAGCAGCCTAGCCGGGACGGAGGGGACTGAAGCTTTCTTT. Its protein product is CASSLAGTEGTEAFF.

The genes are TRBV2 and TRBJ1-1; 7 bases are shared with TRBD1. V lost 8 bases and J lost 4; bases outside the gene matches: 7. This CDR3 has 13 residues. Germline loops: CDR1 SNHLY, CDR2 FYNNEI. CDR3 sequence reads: CASEGGGVTEAFF. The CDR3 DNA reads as TGTGCCAGCGAGGGAGGGGGCGTCACTGAAGCTTTCTTT. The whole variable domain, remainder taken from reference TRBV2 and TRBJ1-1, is EPEVTQTPSHQVTQMGQEVILRCVPISNHLYFYWYRQILGQKVEFLVSFYNNEISEKSEIFDDQFSVERPDGSNFTLKIRSTKLEDSAMYFCASEGGGVTEAFFGQGTRLTVV.

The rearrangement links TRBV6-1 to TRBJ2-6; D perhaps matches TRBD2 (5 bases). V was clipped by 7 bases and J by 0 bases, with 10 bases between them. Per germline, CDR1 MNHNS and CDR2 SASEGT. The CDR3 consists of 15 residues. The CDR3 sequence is CASTPGSSGANVLTF. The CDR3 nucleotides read TGTGCCAGCACCCCGGGGAGCTCTGGGGCCAACGTCCTGACTTTC.

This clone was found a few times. The CDR3 sequence: CATSRGDPSNQPQHF. In DNA, the CDR3 is TGTGCCACCAGCAGAGGGGACCCTAGCAATCAGCCCCAGCATTTT. The V and J genes are TRBV15 and TRBJ1-5, with D perhaps TRBD1 (5 bases). The ends were cut back, 1 base at V and 0 bases at J, with 7 bases in the middle. This CDR3 has 15 residues. CDR1 and CDR2 from the germline V gene are LNHNV and YYDKDF (reference sequence).

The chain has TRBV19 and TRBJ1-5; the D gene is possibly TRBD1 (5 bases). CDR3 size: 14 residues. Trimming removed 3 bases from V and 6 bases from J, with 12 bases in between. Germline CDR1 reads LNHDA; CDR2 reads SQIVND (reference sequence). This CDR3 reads CASSIQGSGQPQHF. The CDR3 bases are TGTGCCAGTAGTATTCAGGGCAGTGGTCAGCCCCAGCATTTT.

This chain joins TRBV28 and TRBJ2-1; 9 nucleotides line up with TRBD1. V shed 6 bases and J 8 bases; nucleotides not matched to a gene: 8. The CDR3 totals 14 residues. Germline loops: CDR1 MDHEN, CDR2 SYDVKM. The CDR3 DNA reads TGTGCCAGCAGAACCGGGACAGGGAGCGATGAGCAGTTCTTC. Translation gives CASRTGTGSDEQFF.

The CDR3 is CASSGQGSGNTIYF. Written as DNA, the CDR3 is TGTGCCAGCAGCGGACAGGGTAGTGGAAACACCATATATTTT. V is TRBV7-9 and J is TRBJ1-3, with 8 bases aligning to TRBD1. After removal of 5 bases from V and 3 bases from J, the junction contained 3 bases not matched to a gene. The germline V gene has CDR1 SEHNR and CDR2 FQNEAQ (reference sequence). The CDR3 spans 14 residues. The entire variable domain, with the rest obtained from reference TRBV7-9 and TRBJ1-3, is as follows: DTGVSQNPRHKITKRGQNVTFRCDPISEHNRLYWYRQTLGQGPEFLTYFQNEAQLEKSRLLSDRFSAERPKGSFSTLEIQRTEQGDSAMYLCASSGQGSGNTIYFGEGSWLTVV.

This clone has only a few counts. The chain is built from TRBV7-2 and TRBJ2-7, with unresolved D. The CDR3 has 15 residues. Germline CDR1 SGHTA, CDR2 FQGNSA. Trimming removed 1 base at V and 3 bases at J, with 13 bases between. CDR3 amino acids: CASSLGGYLGYEQYF. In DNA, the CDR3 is TGTGCCAGCAGCTTAGGAGGCTATCTTGGCTACGAGCAGTACTTC.

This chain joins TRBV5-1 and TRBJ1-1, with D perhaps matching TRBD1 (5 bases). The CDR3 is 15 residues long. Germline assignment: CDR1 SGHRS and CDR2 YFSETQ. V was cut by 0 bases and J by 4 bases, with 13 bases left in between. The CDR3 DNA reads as TGCGCCAGCAGCTTGGGACAGTTAGGAACCACTGAAGCTTTCTTT. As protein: CASSLGQLGTTEAFF.

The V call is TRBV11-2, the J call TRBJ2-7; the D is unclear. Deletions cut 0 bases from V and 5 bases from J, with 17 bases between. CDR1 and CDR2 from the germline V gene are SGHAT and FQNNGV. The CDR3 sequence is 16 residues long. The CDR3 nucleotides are TGTGCCAGCAGCTTAGATAGGTCGGGTCGGGTCCACGAGCAGTACTTC. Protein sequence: CASSLDRSGRVHEQYF.